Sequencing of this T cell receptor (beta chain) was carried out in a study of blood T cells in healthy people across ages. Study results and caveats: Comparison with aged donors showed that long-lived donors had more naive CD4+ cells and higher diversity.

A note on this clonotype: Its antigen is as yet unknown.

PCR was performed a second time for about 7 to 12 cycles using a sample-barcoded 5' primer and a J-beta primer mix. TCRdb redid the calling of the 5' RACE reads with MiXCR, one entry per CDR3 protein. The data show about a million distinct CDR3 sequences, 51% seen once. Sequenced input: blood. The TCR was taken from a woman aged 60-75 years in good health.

CDR3 nucleotide sequence: TGCAGTGCTACGGCCTCCGGGAGGAGAGAGACCCAGTACTTC. It codes for CSATASGRRETQYF. The chain recombines TRBV20-1 with TRBJ2-5, with 7 bases that match TRBD2. Trimming took 4 bases from V and 4 from J; bases not matched to a gene: 9. The germline gives CDR1 DFQATT, CDR2 SNEGSKA (reference sequence). CDR3 size: 14 residues.